The source of this T cell receptor (beta chain) is a study of CD8+ T cells in alopecia areata. Study information: Treated individuals took tofacitinib by mouth, 5 to 10 mg twice daily. Study-level results: Throughout tofacitinib, many expanded lesional clones continued to persist in scalp and blood. Links between baseline CD8+ expansion and response need larger treated cohorts.

Of note for this clone: Its antigen is undetermined.

As to treatment: oral pan-JAK inhibitor, 5-10 mg twice daily. cDNA serving as the sequencing template came from extracted, reverse transcribed RNA. Profiling relied on immunoSEQ multiplex PCR, and the TCRdb table lists in-frame clones only, not all of them. The table has around 150,000 clones, roughly two thirds seen once. This CDR3 has 16 amino acids. Trimming removed 4 bases from V and 9 bases from J, with 23 bases in between. CDR1 SGDLS and CDR2 YYNGEE come from the germline V gene. This chain connects TRBV9 to TRBJ2-4; tentative D call: TRBD1 (6 bases). The sequencing used CD4+ T cells sorted from blood, collected at week 4, from a patient treated with tofacitinib. This TCR derives from a human donor with alopecia areata. CDR3: CASSLYDGGGDVIQYF. CDR3 nucleotide sequence: TGTGCCAGCAGCCTGTATGATGGGGGCGGAGATGTCATTCAGTACTTC. Full variable domain (missing parts from reference TRBV9 and TRBJ2-4): DSGVTQTPKHLITATGQRVTLRCSPRSGDLSVYWYQQSLDQGLQFLIQYYNGEERAKGNILERFSAQQFPDLHSELNLSSLELGDSALYFCASSLYDGGGDVIQYFGAGTRLSVL.